Each of the 11 T cell receptor beta chains below was sequenced from the same sample in a study of cytomegalovirus exposure and HLA in healthy donors. With 60 Vbeta and 13 Jbeta primers, the PCR was carried out. Profiled with immunoSEQ multiplex PCR; TCRdb holds only in-frame clones, not every one. This table holds about 170,000 clones, about four fifths found once. Source material: PBMCs. The receptors stem from a male donor in good health and CMV-seronegative.

The gene calls are TRBV28 and TRBJ2-1; D is perhaps TRBD2 (5 bases). Trimming shortened V by 1 base and J by 7 bases, and 8 bases separated the two germline ends. Germline V gives CDR1 MDHEN, CDR2 SYDVKM. This CDR3 has 13 residues. The CDR3 region is CASSLSGKNEQFF. CDR3 nucleotide sequence: TGTGCCAGCAGTTTATCCGGGAAGAATGAGCAGTTCTTC. Variable domain in full (rest from reference TRBV28 and TRBJ2-1): DVKVTQSSRYLVKRTGEKVFLECVQDMDHENMFWYRQDPGLGLRLIYFSYDVKMKEKGDIPEGYSVSREKKERFSLILESASTNQTSMYLCASSLSGKNEQFFGPGTRLTVL.

The V gene is TRBV4-1, the J gene TRBJ2-1, with 15 bases fitting TRBD2. Germline values: CDR1 MGHRA, CDR2 YSYEKL. The CDR3 totals 17 residues. V gave up 0 bases and J gave up 12 bases; unmatched junction bases: 9. The CDR3 is CASSQDRTSGRAGGQFF. The CDR3 bases are TGCGCCAGCAGCCAAGATAGGACTAGCGGGAGGGCCGGGGGGCAGTTCTTC.

This clone was seen more than once but under ten times. Written as DNA, the CDR3 is TGTGCCAGCAGCCCCAACCCCAGACAGGGATGGTACGAGCAGTACTTC. This encodes CASSPNPRQGWYEQYF. This rearrangement joins TRBV7-9 to TRBJ2-7; 7 nucleotides agree with TRBD1. J was trimmed by 4 bases and V by 5 bases; bases with no gene match: 14. CDR1 and CDR2 from the germline V gene are SEHNR and FQNEAQ (reference sequence). This CDR3 region has 16 residues.

With respect to this clone: At one boundary the junction diverges from the germline segment, which might be a read error. Other DNA sequences in this specimen translate into the identical CDR3. V is TRBV2 and J is TRBJ1-4; 8 bases are shared with TRBD1. Germline loops: CDR1 SNHLY, CDR2 FYNNEI. The CDR3 has 14 amino acids. The chain's CDR3 is CASSGQGQREKLFF. The CDR3 nucleotides read TGCGCCAGCAGCGGACAGGGACAACGGGAAAAACTGTTTTTT.

This chain joins TRBV11-3 and TRBJ2-2; 8 positions agree with TRBD2. The CDR3 loop spans 16 amino acids. CDR1 SGHNT and CDR2 YENEEA come from the germline V gene. The V gene end was trimmed by 0 bases and the J gene end by 5 bases; junction bases not matched to a gene: 5. CDR3 nucleotide sequence: TGTGCCAGCAGCTTAGATCAGCGGGAGCGTACCGGGGAGCTGTTTTTT. It specifies CASSLDQRERTGELFF.

CDR3 residues: CASSLSDSGELFF. CDR3 in DNA: TGCGCCAGCAGCTTGTCCGACTCCGGGGAGCTGTTTTTT. The chain combines TRBV5-1 with TRBJ2-2; D gene ambiguous. V lost 1 base and J lost 6, with 7 bases in between. The CDR3 is 13 amino acids. The germline V gene encodes CDR1 SGHRS and CDR2 YFSETQ.

The rearrangement uses TRBV28 and TRBJ2-5; D may be TRBD2 (6 bases). V was clipped by 1 base and J by 1 base, with 10 bases between them. The CDR3 totals 15 residues. Germline V gene data show CDR1 as MDHEN and CDR2 as SYDVKM. This chain's CDR3 is CASSLSGLFQETQYF. The CDR3 coding sequence is TGTGCCAGCAGTTTATCGGGACTCTTCCAAGAGACCCAGTACTTC. The whole variable domain, filled in from reference TRBV28 and TRBJ2-5, reads DVKVTQSSRYLVKRTGEKVFLECVQDMDHENMFWYRQDPGLGLRLIYFSYDVKMKEKGDIPEGYSVSREKKERFSLILESASTNQTSMYLCASSLSGLFQETQYFGPGTRLLVL.

Here the CDR3 DNA reads TGTGCCAGCAGCTCGGGACTAGCGGGAGCTCTTGGTGAGCAGTTCTTC. This translates into CASSSGLAGALGEQFF. This chain uses TRBV7-2 with TRBJ2-1; TRBD2 matches at 14 bases. Per germline, CDR1 SGHTA and CDR2 FQGNSA. This CDR3 contains 16 residues. V lost 4 bases and J lost 9; bases outside the gene matches: 8.

This chain links TRBV27 with TRBJ2-1; TRBD2 agrees at 8 bases. This CDR3 is 14 amino acids long. The V and J ends lost 9 bases and 5 bases, in that order; junction bases with no gene match: 9. In germline, CDR1 is MNHEY, CDR2 SMNVEV (reference sequence). The CDR3 region is CASGFSGTNNEQFF. As DNA, the CDR3 is TGTGCCAGTGGGTTTAGCGGGACAAACAATGAGCAGTTCTTC.

The chain carries TRBV27 and TRBJ2-7; 7 bases align to TRBD1. Per the germline V gene, CDR1 is MNHEY and CDR2 is SMNVEV (reference sequence). The trim removed 2 bases at V and 4 bases at J, leaving 5 bases unmatched. There are 14 residues in the CDR3. CDR3 coding DNA: TGTGCCAGCAGTTTACCAGGGGGTGGGTACGAGCAGTACTTC. Protein sequence: CASSLPGGGYEQYF.

Here the CDR3 reads CAISGEGSYEQYF. The CDR3 DNA reads TGTGCCATCAGTGGGGAGGGTTCCTACGAGCAGTACTTC. The chain links TRBV10-3 to TRBJ2-7; 7 bases map to TRBD2. With V trimmed by 4 bases and J by 1 base, 1 base remained unmatched. The germline V gene has CDR1 ENHRY and CDR2 SYGVKD. This CDR3 has 13 amino acids.